This TCR beta chain was sequenced during a study of T cells expressing NK-cell markers. Reanalyzing the 5' RACE reads, TCRdb keeps one entry per CDR3 protein, without DNA. The sample's table shows about 460,000 distinct CDR3 sequences. CDR1 and CDR2 (germline): SGHRS, YFSETQ. The CDR3 sequence is 15 residues long. Input material: blood T cells: a sorted CD56 or NKG2C T cell subset, CD4+ or CD8+ T cells, or bulk PBMC T cells (not recorded which). This clonotype originated in a woman aged 45-65 years in good health. This chain links TRBV5-1 with TRBJ2-7; TCRdb names TRBD1, which stays unverified in the absence of DNA. CDR3 loop: CASSLGGRGSGEQYF.